This TCR beta chain was recovered during a study of control samples from healthy donors and cancer patients. Libraries were prepared by immunoSEQ multiplex PCR; TCRdb keeps only in-frame clonotypes and omits some of them. Of 100,000 or so clones listed, about 89% are singletons. Germline CDR1 is ENHRY and CDR2 is SYGVKD. The CDR3 has 16 amino acids. V dropped 0 bases and J dropped 1 base, with 10 bases sitting between them. Input material: blood. The clonotype originates from a woman aged 25 to 45 in good health. The gene calls are TRBV10-3 and TRBJ1-5; D remains unclear. CDR3 amino acids: CAISESEGRSNQPQHF. CDR3 DNA: TGTGCCATCAGTGAGTCGGAGGGCAGGAGCAATCAGCCCCAGCATTTT.